This entry concerns a single T cell receptor (beta chain). V was shortened by 0 bases and J by 4 bases, with 16 bases between the two germline ends. The CDR3 covers 17 residues. CDR1 and CDR2 (germline): SGHTA, FQGNSA. The record originates from a study of blood T cell repertoires in COVID-19. Assay used: immunoSEQ multiplex PCR; TCRdb lists only in-frame clones, some missing. The sample lists around 280,000 clones, around 90% seen once, with 1.7% in the top ten. Sequencing was carried out using PBMCs or T cells enriched from blood (not recorded which). The chain combines TRBV7-2 with TRBJ1-5, with a possible D match to TRBD1 (6 bases). The TCR originated in a woman younger than 35 with acute COVID-19. The DNA for the CDR3 is TGTGCCAGCAGCTTAGCCCCTCCCTACAGGGAAAATCAGCCCCAGCATTTT. Protein product: CASSLAPPYRENQPQHF.